This passage covers 13 T cell receptor beta chains from one sample sequenced in a study of immune heterogeneity within non-small cell lung tumors. TCR beta CDR3 amplification used multiplex PCR with 32 V and 13 J primers. TCRdb reprocessed the multiplex PCR reads with MiXCR, giving one entry per CDR3 protein. This sample yields fewer than 13,000 distinct CDR3 sequences, of which roughly a quarter are seen a single time; around 13% belongs to the top ten. Template material for each sample was approximately 0.65 ug of bulk tumor genomic DNA. Multiple widely separated biopsies were taken from each primary tumor at surgery. Enrolled individuals presented with untreated, newly diagnosed non-small cell lung cancer and received curative surgery. What was sequenced was lung tumor tissue. Source of these receptors: a man aged 45-65 years with non-small cell lung cancer.

This clonotype was seen ten or more times. The V and J genes are TRBV6-5 and TRBJ2-1, with D maybe TRBD1 (5 bases). CDR1 and CDR2 (germline): MNHEY, SVGAGI. CDR3 length: 14 amino acids. Trimming left V 0 bases short and J 4 bases short, with 7 bases between. The CDR3 DNA follows: TGTGCCAGCAGTTACTCTGACAGATACAATGAGCAGTTCTTC. This translates into CASSYSDRYNEQFF.

A word on this clonotype: It may be a read error: a sequence one base away is much more abundant. In DNA form, the CDR3 reads TGTTCCAGCAAACCGGGACAGGGGCTCTCTGGGGCCAACGTCCTGACTTTC. It specifies CSSKPGQGLSGANVLTF. The chain is built from TRBV6-1 and TRBJ2-6; TRBD1 agrees at 10 bases. The V gene's germline CDR1 is MNHNS and CDR2 SASEGT. This CDR3 contains 17 residues.

About this clonotype itself: A clone one base away is much larger, so this may be a read error. V usage is TRBV7-3 and J usage is TRBJ1-3, with a weak D call TRBD1 (6 bases). The germline V gene has CDR1 SGHTA and CDR2 FQGTGA. The CDR3 spans 15 residues. The CDR3 is CASSARAGVGNAIYF. The CDR3 nucleotides read TGTGCCAGCAGCGCTCGAGCAGGGGTTGGAAACGCCATATATTTT.

This clonotype showed up many times. The V gene is TRBV27, the J gene TRBJ1-1; D is perhaps TRBD1 (5 bases). There are 16 residues in the CDR3. Trimming stripped 2 bases from V and 1 base from J, with 14 bases between. Germline loops: CDR1 MNHEY, CDR2 SMNVEV (reference sequence). The CDR3 loop reads CASSLVPRGPNTEAFF. The CDR3 nucleotides are TGTGCCAGCAGTTTAGTCCCAAGGGGCCCGAACACTGAAGCTTTCTTT.

In regard to this clonotype: This clone may be a read error of a much larger clone one base away. J is TRBJ1-1 and V is TRBV27; TRBD1 is a possible D gene (6 bases). The germline V and J ends were trimmed by 10 bases and 4 bases, with 19 bases remaining between them. There are 14 residues in the CDR3. Germline V lookup: CDR1 MNHEY, CDR2 SMNVEV (reference sequence). CDR3 residues: CAIRFRGFGTEAFF. In DNA form, the CDR3 reads TGTGCCATCAGATTCAGGGGTTTTGGCACTGAAGCTTTCTTT.

As to this clonotype: The CDR3 does not close with the conserved phenylalanine or tryptophan, likely indicating a read error. The gene calls are TRBV5-1 and TRBJ2-5; 10 bases agree with TRBD2. V gave up 4 bases and J gave up 4 bases; unmatched junction bases: 13. CDR3 length equals 17 residues. Germline V gives CDR1 SGHRS, CDR2 YFSETQ. This CDR3 is CASSAVLTSGYRETQYY. The CDR3 DNA reads as TGCGCCAGCAGCGCCGTTCTGACTAGCGGGTATCGAGAGACCCAGTACTAC.

This clonotype was counted between two and nine times. This sequence joins TRBV5-1 and TRBJ2-6, with 9 bases matching TRBD2. Germline CDR1 reads SGHRS; CDR2 reads YFSETQ. The V and J ends lost 4 bases and 5 bases, in that order; junction bases with no gene match: 13. The CDR3 length is 18 residues. The CDR3 DNA reads as TGCGCCAGCAGCGTAAGGACTAGCGAGGGTCTCTGGGCCAACGTCCTGACTTTC. Its translation is CASSVRTSEGLWANVLTF.

A few counts support this clonotype. This chain connects TRBV28 to TRBJ2-5; D is possibly TRBD1 (6 bases). The V gene lost 9 bases and the J gene lost 2 bases, with 16 bases spanning the gap. The germline V gene encodes CDR1 MDHEN and CDR2 SYDVKM. The CDR3 loop spans 14 amino acids. This CDR3 is CASNRDTLQETQYF. The CDR3 DNA is TGTGCCAGTAACAGGGATACGCTACAAGAGACCCAGTACTTC.

In its sample, this clonotype is medium-sized. V is TRBV6-1 and J is TRBJ2-7; D perhaps matches TRBD1 (5 bases). CDR3 size: 15 residues. Trimming left V 6 bases short and J 6 bases short, with 21 bases between. Germline CDR1 is MNHNS and CDR2 is SASEGT. The CDR3 here is CASSPTMTDSFEQYF. The DNA for the CDR3 is TGTGCCAGCAGCCCAACCATGACAGATTCTTTCGAGCAGTACTTC.

This chain links TRBV15 with TRBJ1-5; no clear D. This CDR3 has 17 amino acids. Trimming left V 2 bases short and J 2 bases short, with 16 bases between. CDR1 and CDR2 from the germline V gene are LNHNV and YYDKDF (reference sequence). The CDR3 DNA sequence: TGTGCCACCAGCAGACCTGGAGAGGTTGGGGGCAATCAGCCCCAGCATTTT. Amino acid sequence: CATSRPGEVGGNQPQHF.

The sample holds a few counts of this clonotype. This chain links TRBV4-1 with TRBJ2-5, with D tentatively TRBD1 (6 bases). CDR1 is MGHRA, CDR2 YSYEKL, per germline. The V gene lost 0 bases and the J gene lost 7 bases, with 18 bases spanning the gap. There are 16 residues in the CDR3. For the CDR3, the DNA is TGCGCCAGCAGCCAAGAGTGGGTCGACACGACAGGGACCCAGTACTTC. Amino acid sequence: CASSQEWVDTTGTQYF.

Notes on this clonotype: This may be a read error: a much more frequent sequence differs by one nucleotide. The chain uses TRBV28 and TRBJ2-7, with 9 bases that match TRBD2. CDR3 length equals 14 residues. The V gene end was trimmed by 7 bases and the J gene end by 2 bases; junction bases not matched to a gene: 6. Germline V gene lookup returns CDR1 MDHEN and CDR2 SYDVKM. CDR3 sequence: CASMKREDAYEQYF. In nucleotides, the CDR3 is TGTGCCAGCATGAAGCGGGAGGACGCCTACGAGCAGTACTTC.

This clonotype was detected ten times or more. This chain uses TRBV29-1 with TRBJ2-1; TRBD2 might be the D (6 bases). The CDR3 totals 13 residues. Germline V CDR1 and CDR2: SQVTM, ANQGSEA. V lost 6 bases, J lost 5 bases, and 14 bases lay in between. The CDR3, as DNA: TGCAGCGTCGACCGGGGAGGACACAATGAGCAGTTCTTC. Translated: CSVDRGGHNEQFF.